This T cell receptor beta chain derives from a study of monozygotic twins with inflammatory bowel disease. With regard to this clonotype: The antigen is unknown.

TCRdb derives one entry per CDR3 protein from the 5' RACE reads, leaving out DNA. The sample data list some 400,000 distinct CDR3 sequences. Whole blood without T cell sorting served as the source of isolated total RNA. The study's findings and limits: Researchers report that IBD patients shared fewer clonotypes with others than healthy twins, especially amid disease activity. Differences in immunosuppressive treatment may have been a source of added variability in patient repertoires. The inverse Simpson measure of TCRbeta diversity was lower in IBD patients than in healthy co-twins.

The sequencing input was blood. The clonotype originates from a human donor with ulcerative colitis or Crohn's disease, or a healthy co-twin of an affected twin (not recorded which).

The CDR3 region is CASRPSGQNQETQYF. The rearrangement links TRBV5-1 to TRBJ2-5; TCRdb gives TRBD1 as the D gene, but with no DNA this cannot be confirmed. The CDR3 has 15 residues. Germline V gene sequence: CDR1 SGHRS, CDR2 YFSETQ.